This TCR beta chain was obtained from a study of blood T cell repertoires in COVID-19. V gave up 4 bases and J gave up 9 bases, with 13 bases separating them. Germline values: CDR1 LGHDT, CDR2 YNNKEL (reference sequence). The CDR3 length is 12 residues. The table came from immunoSEQ multiplex PCR; TCRdb's copy has only in-frame clones and leaves some out. The table has 180,000 or so clones, roughly 79% seen once; the top ten hold approximately 9.9%. The Seattle patients joined while their infection was active and were tracked longitudinally afterward. The clonotype originates from a woman between 40 and 55 years old with COVID-19, enrolled during active disease. The chain has TRBV3-1 (or the pseudogene TRBV3-2) and TRBJ2-7, with D tentatively TRBD1 (5 bases). The sample consisted of peripheral blood. CDR3 amino acids: CASSRGQGAQYV. The CDR3 DNA follows: TGTGCCAGCAGCCGAGGACAAGGAGCGCAGTACGTC.